These 3 T cell receptor beta chains originate from one sample sequenced in a study of cytomegalovirus exposure and HLA in healthy donors (dated by TCRdb to 2017 to 2019). Libraries were constructed by the immunoSEQ multiplex PCR assay. For the multiplex PCR, a mixture combining 60 forward primers for TCR Vbeta segments and 13 reverse primers for TCR Jbeta segments was used. As stored in TCRdb, this immuneACCESS dataset retains in-frame rearrangements with V and J assigned. A fraction of the clones does not appear; measured against another copy, unresolved V genes explain less than half of the discrepancy, and the remainder lacks a known reason. This sample's table has entries for around 51,000 clones. The ten largest clones take up about 2% of the sample. The material sequenced was PBMCs. These receptors all come from a woman in her thirties or forties in good health and CMV-seronegative.

The chain couples TRBV7-3 to TRBJ1-2, with TRBD1 identical over 7 bases. The ends lost 4 bases at V and 4 bases at J; junction bases unmatched: 3. CDR1 is SGHTA and CDR2 is FQGTGA in the germline V gene. This CDR3 is built from 13 residues. CDR3 bases: TGTGCCAGCAGCTCAGGGGGAGCCTATGGCTACACCTTC. Translation: CASSSGGAYGYTF.

V and J are TRBV18 and TRBJ2-7, with 8 bases aligning to TRBD2. Germline values: CDR1 KGHSH, CDR2 LQKENI. The CDR3 runs to 16 residues. After removal of 2 bases from V and 2 bases from J, the junction contained 8 bases not matched to a gene. The CDR3 reads CASSPGSSGAPYEQYF. The CDR3 coding sequence is TGTGCCAGCTCACCAGGGAGTAGCGGGGCCCCCTACGAGCAGTACTTC.

The chain links TRBV6-1 to TRBJ2-7; D might be TRBD1 (6 bases). The CDR3 sequence is 16 residues long. Per germline, CDR1 MNHNS and CDR2 SASEGT. Trimming took 1 base from V and 6 from J, leaving 19 bases between them. CDR3 loop: CASSEVMGAVPPEQYF. In DNA form, the CDR3 reads TGTGCCAGCAGTGAAGTGATGGGGGCGGTTCCCCCCGAGCAGTACTTC.